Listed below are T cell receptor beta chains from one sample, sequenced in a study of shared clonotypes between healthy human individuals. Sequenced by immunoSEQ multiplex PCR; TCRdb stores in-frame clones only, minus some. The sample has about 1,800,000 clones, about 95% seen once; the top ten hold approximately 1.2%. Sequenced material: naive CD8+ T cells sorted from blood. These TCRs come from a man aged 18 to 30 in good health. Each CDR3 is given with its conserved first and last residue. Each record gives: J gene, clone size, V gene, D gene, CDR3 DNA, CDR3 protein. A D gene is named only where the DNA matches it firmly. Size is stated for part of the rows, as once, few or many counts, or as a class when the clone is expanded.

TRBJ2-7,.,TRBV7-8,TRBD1,TGTGCCAGCAGCTTAGCGGAGGGACAGGGGTTCTACGAGCAGTACTTC,CASSLAEGQGFYEQYF
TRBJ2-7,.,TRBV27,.,TGTGCCAGCAGTTTATTCCCCGAAGCCTACGAGCAGTACTTC,CASSLFPEAYEQYF
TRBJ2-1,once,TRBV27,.,TGTGCCAGCAGTTTATCCCTTGACTGGATTGGGGTAAATGAGCAGTTCTTC,CASSLSLDWIGVNEQFF
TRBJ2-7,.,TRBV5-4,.,TGTGCCAGCAGCTTGGACATTCTATACGAGCAGTACTTC,CASSLDILYEQYF
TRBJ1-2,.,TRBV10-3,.,TGTGCCATCAGTGATCGGGACCGGAGTGAGGGCCTCTATGGCTACACCTTC,CAISDRDRSEGLYGYTF
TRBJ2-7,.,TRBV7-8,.,TGTGCCAGCAGCTATCGGGACTCAAAATCCTACGAGCAGTACTTC,CASSYRDSKSYEQYF
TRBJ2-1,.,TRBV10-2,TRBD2,TGCGCCAGCAGTGGTGCGGGAGGGCCCAATTGGCAGTTCTTC,CASSGAGGPNWQFF
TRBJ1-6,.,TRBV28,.,TGTGCCAGCAGTTGGTCTGCCTATAATTCACCCCTCCACTTT,CASSWSAYNSPLHF
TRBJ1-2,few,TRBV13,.,TGTGCCAGCAGCTTAGGACCGAGAGATGGCTACACCTTC,CASSLGPRDGYTF
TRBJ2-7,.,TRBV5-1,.,TGCGCCAGCAGCTTGTACGGCTACGAGCAGTACTTC,CASSLYGYEQYF
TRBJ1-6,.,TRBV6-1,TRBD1,TGTGCCAGCAGTGGGGCCGGGACAGGAGCACGCTACTCCTATAATTCACCCCTCCACTTT,CASSGAGTGARYSYNSPLHF
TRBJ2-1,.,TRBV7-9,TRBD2,TGTGCCAGCAGCTTAGCAACCAGCGGGATGTTCGATGAGCAGTTCTTC,CASSLATSGMFDEQFF
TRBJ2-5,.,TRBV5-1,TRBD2,TGCGCCAGCAGCCCGCCCGGACTAGCAGGGTACCAAGAGACCCAGTACTTC,CASSPPGLAGYQETQYF
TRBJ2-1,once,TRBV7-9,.,TGTGCCAGCAGCTTAGGTTGGACTATTTACAATGAGCAGTTCTTC,CASSLGWTIYNEQFF
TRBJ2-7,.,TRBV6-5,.,TGTGCCAGCAGTTACTCTACGGACGGAGGATTCTACGAGCAGTACTTC,CASSYSTDGGFYEQYF
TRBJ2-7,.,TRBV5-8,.,TGTGCCAGCAGCTTGGCCGGATGGGAGCAGTACTTC,CASSLAGWEQYF
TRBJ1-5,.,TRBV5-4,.,TGTGCCAGCAGCTTTTATGGTCAGCCCCAGCATTTT,CASSFYGQPQHF
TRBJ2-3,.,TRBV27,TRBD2,TGTTCCGCACGGGCGGGAGTAAACACAGATACGCAGTATTTT,CSARAGVNTDTQYF
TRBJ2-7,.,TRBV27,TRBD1,TGTGCCAGCAGTCTGGCGCCCGGGACAGGCTCCTACGAGCAGTACTTC,CASSLAPGTGSYEQYF
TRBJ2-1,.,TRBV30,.,TGTGCCTGGAGTGTACAGGTGGTAGAGCAGTTCTTC,CAWSVQVVEQFF
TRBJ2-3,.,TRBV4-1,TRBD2,TGCGCCAGCAGCCGTAGCGGGGGAGACACAGATACGCAGTATTTT,CASSRSGGDTDTQYF
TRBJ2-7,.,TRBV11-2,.,TGTGCCAGCAGCCCACCGGGAGAGCAGTACTTC,CASSPPGEQYF
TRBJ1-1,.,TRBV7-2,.,TGTGCCAGCAGCTTTTGGGGTCGACAGTTATCCGAAGCTTTCTTT,CASSFWGRQLSEAFF
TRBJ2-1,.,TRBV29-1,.,TGCAGCGTTACCCCTCGGGACGGTTACAATGAGCAGTTCTTC,CSVTPRDGYNEQFF
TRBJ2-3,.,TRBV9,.,TGTGCCAGCAGCGACATTTCCGGCACAGATACGCAGTATTTT,CASSDISGTDTQYF
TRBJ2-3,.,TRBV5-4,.,TGTGCCAGCAGCTTAGGATGGGGCCCGTTGGATACGCAGTATTTT,CASSLGWGPLDTQYF
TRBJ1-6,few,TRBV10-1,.,TGCGCCAGCAGTGACCCGGGGTCACCCCTCCACTTT,CASSDPGSPLHF
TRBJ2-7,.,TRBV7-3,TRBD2,TGTGCCAGCAGTTTTAGCGGGGGGCTAACCTACGAGCAGTACTTC,CASSFSGGLTYEQYF
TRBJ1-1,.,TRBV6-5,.,TGTGCCAGCAGTTACGCCCAGAACACTGAAGCTTTCTTT,CASSYAQNTEAFF
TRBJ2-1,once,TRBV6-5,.,TGTGCCAGCAGATGGCAGGGGTCCCACAATGAGCAGTTCTTC,CASRWQGSHNEQFF
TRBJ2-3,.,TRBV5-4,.,TGTGCCAGCAGCTCTAGTACAGATACGCAGTATTTT,CASSSSTDTQYF
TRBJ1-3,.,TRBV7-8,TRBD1,TGTGCCAGCAGCTTAGCGGAAGTTGACAGGGTCATTCCTGGAAACACCATATATTTT,CASSLAEVDRVIPGNTIYF
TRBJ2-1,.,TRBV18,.,TGTGCCAGCTCACCACCGAGGGGTGAGCAGTTCTTC,CASSPPRGEQFF
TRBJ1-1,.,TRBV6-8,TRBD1,TGTGCCAGCAGTCTTGACCACTGGACAGGCATGAACACTGAAGCTTTCTTT,CASSLDHWTGMNTEAFF
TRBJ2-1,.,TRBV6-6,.,TGTGCCAGCAGTTACACGGCTAGGTACAATGAGCAGTTCTTC,CASSYTARYNEQFF
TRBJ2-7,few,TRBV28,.,TGTGCCAGCAGTTTATTGGGGGAATCCTACGAGCAGTACTTC,CASSLLGESYEQYF
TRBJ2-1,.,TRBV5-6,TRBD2,TGTGCCAGCAGCTCCCTACTAGCGGGAGAGGCCAATGAGCAGTTCTTC,CASSSLLAGEANEQFF
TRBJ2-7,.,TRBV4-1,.,TGCGCCAGCAGCCAAGATGGGCAAGAGCAGTACTTC,CASSQDGQEQYF
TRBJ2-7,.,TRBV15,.,TGTGCCACCGCCCTCGGTTGGGAGGAGCAGTACTTC,CATALGWEEQYF
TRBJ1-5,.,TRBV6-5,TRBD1,TGTGCCAGCAGTAACGACCCGACAGGGACTCAGCCCCAGCATTTT,CASSNDPTGTQPQHF
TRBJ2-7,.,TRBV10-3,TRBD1,TGTGCCATCAAATCCGGACAGGGGTATCACGAGCAGTACTTC,CAIKSGQGYHEQYF
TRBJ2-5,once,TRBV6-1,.,TGTGCCAGCAGTGACCGGGAACCGTACTTC,CASSDREPYF
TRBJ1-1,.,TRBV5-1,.,TGCGCCAGCAGCTTGGGCCCTGCGGGGACAATCGGGGTTAAAACTGAAGCTTTCTTT,CASSLGPAGTIGVKTEAFF
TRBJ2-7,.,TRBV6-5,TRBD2,TGTGCCAGCAGGGCGGGAGTTAACTACGAGCAGTACTTC,CASRAGVNYEQYF
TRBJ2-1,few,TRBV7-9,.,TGTGCCAGCAGCTTAGGTCTTGACAATGAGCAGTTCTTC,CASSLGLDNEQFF
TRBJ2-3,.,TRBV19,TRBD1,TGTGCCAGTACTCCCTCGGGACAGGTAATCGGAGATACGCAGTATTTT,CASTPSGQVIGDTQYF
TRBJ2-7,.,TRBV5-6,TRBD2,TGTGCCAGCAGCTGGACTAGCTCCCTTTACGAGCAGTACTTC,CASSWTSSLYEQYF
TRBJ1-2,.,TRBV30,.,TGTGCCTGGGGAGTAGGCGGCGGGGGCTACACCTTC,CAWGVGGGGYTF
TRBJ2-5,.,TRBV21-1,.,TGTGCCAGCAGCAACAGGGATGGGGAGACCCAGTACTTC,CASSNRDGETQYF
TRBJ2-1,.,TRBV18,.,TGTGCCAGCTCACCACCGGCACCTCGGAATGAGCAGTTCTTC,CASSPPAPRNEQFF
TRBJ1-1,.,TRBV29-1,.,TGCAGCGTCGGCCTCGGGTTTGGGGACACTGAAGCTTTCTTT,CSVGLGFGDTEAFF
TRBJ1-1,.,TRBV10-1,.,TGCGCCAGCATAGATCTTCAGAACACTGAAGCTTTCTTT,CASIDLQNTEAFF
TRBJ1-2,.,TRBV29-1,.,TGCAGCGTTGCATACCAGGGCGATATCTATGGCTACACCTTC,CSVAYQGDIYGYTF
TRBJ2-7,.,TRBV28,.,TGTGCCAGCAGTCCCAATACAGGGAGGGTGACCTACGAGCAGTACTTC,CASSPNTGRVTYEQYF
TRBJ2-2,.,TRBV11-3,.,TGTGCCAGCAGCTTTGATGAGGACGCCACCGGGGAGCTGTTTTTT,CASSFDEDATGELFF
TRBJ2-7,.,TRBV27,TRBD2,TGTGCCAGCAGTGTTAGCGGGAGAGTGGACGAGCAGTACTTC,CASSVSGRVDEQYF
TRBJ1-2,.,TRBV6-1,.,TGTGCCAGCAGTGACCTATGGGGGACGGACTATGGCTACACCTTC,CASSDLWGTDYGYTF
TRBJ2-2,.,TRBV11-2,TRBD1,TGTGCCAGCAGCTCTACAGGGGACGGGGAGCTGTTTTTT,CASSSTGDGELFF